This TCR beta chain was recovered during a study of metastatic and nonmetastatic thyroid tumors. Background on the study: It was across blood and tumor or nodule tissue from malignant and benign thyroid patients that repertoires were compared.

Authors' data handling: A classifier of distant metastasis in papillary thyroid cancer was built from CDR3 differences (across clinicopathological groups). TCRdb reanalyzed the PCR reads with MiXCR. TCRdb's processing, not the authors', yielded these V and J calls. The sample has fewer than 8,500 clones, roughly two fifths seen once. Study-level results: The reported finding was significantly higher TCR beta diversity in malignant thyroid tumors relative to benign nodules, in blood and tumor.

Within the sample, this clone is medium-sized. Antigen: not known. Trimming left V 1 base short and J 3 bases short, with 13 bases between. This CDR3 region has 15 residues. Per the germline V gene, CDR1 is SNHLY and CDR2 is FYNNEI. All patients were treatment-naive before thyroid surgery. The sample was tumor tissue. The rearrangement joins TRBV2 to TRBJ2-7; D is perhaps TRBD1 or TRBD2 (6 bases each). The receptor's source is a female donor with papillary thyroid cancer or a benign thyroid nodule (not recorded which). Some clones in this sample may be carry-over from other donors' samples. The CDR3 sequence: CASSEGRGFGYEQYF. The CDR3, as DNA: TGTGCCAGCAGTGAAGGGAGGGGGTTCGGCTACGAGCAGTACTTC. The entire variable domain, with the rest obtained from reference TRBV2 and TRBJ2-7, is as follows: EPEVTQTPSHQVTQMGQEVILRCVPISNHLYFYWYRQILGQKVEFLVSFYNNEISEKSEIFDDQFSVERPDGSNFTLKIRSTKLEDSAMYFCASSEGRGFGYEQYFGPGTRLTVT.